Below, 15 T cell receptor beta chains from the same sample are listed, as sequenced in a study of cytomegalovirus exposure and HLA in healthy donors. 13 Jbeta primers and 60 Vbeta primers were used for the PCR. TCRdb's copy holds only in-frame clones and misses some; the assay was immunoSEQ multiplex PCR. Found here are some 130,000 clones, over 50% of them singletons; the top ten hold over 1.5%. Sequenced: PBMCs. Receptors originate from a human donor in good health.

The CDR3 region is CASSLEGRSYGYTF. CDR3 sequence (DNA): TGTGCCAGCAGCTTAGAGGGGCGCAGCTATGGCTACACCTTC. The chain links TRBV7-2 to TRBJ1-2; D is possibly TRBD1 (5 bases). The ends were cut back, 1 base at V and 4 bases at J, with 10 bases in the middle. The CDR3 extends over 14 amino acids. Germline CDR1 reads SGHTA; CDR2 reads FQGNSA. Full variable domain (missing parts from reference TRBV7-2 and TRBJ1-2): GAGVSQSPSNKVTEKGKDVELRCDPISGHTALYWYRQSLGQGLEFLIYFQGNSAPDKSGLPSDRFSAERTGGSVSTLTIQRTQQEDSAVYLCASSLEGRSYGYTFGSGTRLTVV.

This sequence joins TRBV4-1 and TRBJ1-1; a possible D gene is TRBD1 (5 bases). With 1 base removed from V and 1 base from J, the gap between germline ends came to 10 bases. There are 15 residues in the CDR3. Germline V gene sequence: CDR1 MGHRA, CDR2 YSYEKL. This chain's CDR3 is CASSQGTQGNTEAFF. Written as DNA, the CDR3 is TGCGCCAGCAGCCAAGGAACTCAGGGGAACACTGAAGCTTTCTTT.

Written as DNA, the CDR3 is TGTGCCAGCAGCCAGACAGGTGATAGCAATCAGCCCCAGCATTTT. Translating gives CASSQTGDSNQPQHF. V usage is TRBV6-6 and J usage is TRBJ1-5; D perhaps matches TRBD1 (6 bases). Germline V CDR1 and CDR2: MNHNY, SVGAGI (reference sequence). CDR3 length: 15 amino acids. The V end lost 6 bases, the J end lost 0 bases, and 12 bases lay between the germline ends.

The rearrangement joins TRBV5-1 to TRBJ2-3, with 7 bases that match TRBD2. Germline loops: CDR1 SGHRS, CDR2 YFSETQ. J lost 6 bases, V lost 7 bases, and 5 bases had no gene match. This CDR3 is built from 12 residues. The CDR3 reads CASGEGADTQYF. For the CDR3, the DNA is TGCGCCAGCGGGGAGGGAGCGGATACGCAGTATTTT.

Only a few counts were recorded for this clone. The rearrangement links TRBV6-6 to TRBJ1-4; D is undetermined. The V and J ends lost 6 bases and 4 bases respectively, with 6 bases between them. CDR1 and CDR2 (germline): MNHNY, SVGAGI (reference sequence). CDR3 size: 12 residues. The CDR3 loop is CASRQNNEKLFF. The CDR3 region has the DNA TGTGCCAGCAGACAAAATAATGAAAAACTGTTTTTT.

V is TRBV13 and J is TRBJ2-5; 9 bases agree with TRBD2. Germline lookup yields CDR1 PRHDT and CDR2 FYEKMQ (reference sequence). The CDR3 covers 16 residues. Trimming cost V 3 bases and J 5 bases; bases outside gene matches: 10. The CDR3 region is CASSFWKAGGWETQYF. The CDR3 DNA is TGTGCCAGCAGCTTCTGGAAAGCGGGAGGTTGGGAGACCCAGTACTTC.

This chain links TRBV7-2 with TRBJ2-7; TRBD2 agrees at 8 bases. With V trimmed by 5 bases and J by 5 bases, 11 bases remained unmatched. Germline CDR1 is SGHTA and CDR2 is FQGNSA. The CDR3 is made up of 15 amino acids. In DNA form, the CDR3 reads TGTGCCAGCAGCGCCGTGGGGAGCGGGGGAGACGAGCAGTACTTC. It is translated as CASSAVGSGGDEQYF.

The genes are TRBV28 and TRBJ2-7; the match to TRBD2 covers 8 bases. The junction had 9 bases not matched to a gene; V was cut back by 5 bases and J by 3 bases. Germline V gene lookup returns CDR1 MDHEN and CDR2 SYDVKM. CDR3 length equals 15 residues. The CDR3 bases are TGTGCCAGCAGTGTCGCGGGAGGCCTCTACTACGAGCAGTACTTC. Translated: CASSVAGGLYYEQYF.

This clone has only a few counts. CDR3 nucleotide sequence: TGTGCCAGCAGTGAATTCGGGGGAGAGGTTGAGCAGTTCTTC. Residues: CASSEFGGEVEQFF. The gene calls are TRBV25-1 and TRBJ2-1, with D possibly matching TRBD2 (6 bases). Trimming removed 1 base from V and 9 bases from J, with 13 bases in between. CDR1 is MGHDK, CDR2 SYGVNS, per germline. This CDR3 contains 14 residues.

This chain's CDR3 is CASSSGGEQFF. The CDR3, as DNA: TGTGCCAGCAGCTCGGGAGGAGAGCAGTTCTTC. This sequence joins TRBV7-3 and TRBJ2-1; 7 bases align to TRBD2. The V and J ends lost 4 bases and 10 bases, in that order; junction bases with no gene match: 1. Germline V CDR1 and CDR2: SGHTA, FQGTGA. The CDR3 spans 11 residues.

V and J are TRBV28 and TRBJ1-5; TRBD1 is a possible D gene (5 bases). Trimming pared 4 bases from V and 0 bases from J, leaving 7 bases between. The length of the CDR3 is 14 residues. Germline CDR1 MDHEN, CDR2 SYDVKM. DNA for the CDR3: TGTGCCAGCAGTTCAGGGTCTAGCAATCAGCCCCAGCATTTT. Translation: CASSSGSSNQPQHF. The full variable domain, its missing parts supplied by reference TRBV28 and TRBJ1-5, is DVKVTQSSRYLVKRTGEKVFLECVQDMDHENMFWYRQDPGLGLRLIYFSYDVKMKEKGDIPEGYSVSREKKERFSLILESASTNQTSMYLCASSSGSSNQPQHFGDGTRLSIL.

This clone was counted once. The genes are TRBV7-2 and TRBJ2-3, with D perhaps TRBD1 (7 bases). The CDR3 contains 18 residues. CDR1 SGHTA and CDR2 FQGNSA come from the germline V gene. Trimming took 0 bases from V and 3 from J, leaving 19 bases between them. The CDR3 region has the DNA TGTGCCAGCAGCTTAGCGGCTTACAGGGGAGGAAAGACAGATACGCAGTATTTT. Translating gives CASSLAAYRGGKTDTQYF.

As for this clone: This same CDR3 is encoded by further DNA sequences in the sample. V and J are TRBV7-9 and TRBJ2-5, with D possibly being TRBD1 (5 bases). This CDR3 comprises 14 residues. Trimming pared 0 bases from V and 5 bases from J, leaving 10 bases between. Germline CDR1 is SEHNR and CDR2 is FQNEAQ (reference sequence). The CDR3 DNA reads TGTGCCAGCAGCTTAGCTTCAGGGATGGAGACCCAGTACTTC. This translates into CASSLASGMETQYF.

This chain links TRBV6-5 with TRBJ2-5, with TRBD1 matching over 8 bases. Germline V gene data show CDR1 as MNHEY and CDR2 as SVGAGI. The CDR3 is made up of 14 amino acids. The V and J ends lost 6 bases and 2 bases, in that order; junction bases with no gene match: 5. The chain's CDR3 is CASSLRGPQETQYF. In DNA form, the CDR3 reads TGTGCCAGCAGCCTCAGGGGGCCACAAGAGACCCAGTACTTC.

DNA of the CDR3: TGTGCCAGCAGCTTGGGCACGTCACGGAGGAGTGAGCAGTTCTTC. Translated, it gives CASSLGTSRRSEQFF. The chain is built from TRBV5-6 and TRBJ2-1; possibly TRBD2 for D (5 bases). V lost 0 bases and J lost 9, with 16 bases in between. The CDR3 sequence is 15 residues long. Germline CDR1 is SGHDT and CDR2 is YYEEEE.